This T cell receptor beta chain came from a study of T cells in tumors after PD-1 blockade. Study-level background: On average, tumor samples gave around 27,000 TCR templates and several thousand unique clonotypes.

The CDR3 spans 12 residues. This clone is large by share. This same CDR3 is encoded by further DNA sequences in the sample. Assay: immunoSEQ multiplex PCR; the TCRdb copy retains only in-frame clones and omits some. The data contain about 1,900 clones, just under 70% of them singletons. The sequencing used tumor tissue, collected before anti-PD-1 treatment. The source is a human donor with basal cell carcinoma. The chain carries TRBV1 and TRBJ2-7; TRBD2 was called by the table and not checked on the DNA. TRBV1 is an annotated pseudogene. CDR3 DNA sequence: TGCACCAGCAGCCAAACAAAGAGGGAGCAGTACTTC. Translating gives CTSSQTKREQYF.